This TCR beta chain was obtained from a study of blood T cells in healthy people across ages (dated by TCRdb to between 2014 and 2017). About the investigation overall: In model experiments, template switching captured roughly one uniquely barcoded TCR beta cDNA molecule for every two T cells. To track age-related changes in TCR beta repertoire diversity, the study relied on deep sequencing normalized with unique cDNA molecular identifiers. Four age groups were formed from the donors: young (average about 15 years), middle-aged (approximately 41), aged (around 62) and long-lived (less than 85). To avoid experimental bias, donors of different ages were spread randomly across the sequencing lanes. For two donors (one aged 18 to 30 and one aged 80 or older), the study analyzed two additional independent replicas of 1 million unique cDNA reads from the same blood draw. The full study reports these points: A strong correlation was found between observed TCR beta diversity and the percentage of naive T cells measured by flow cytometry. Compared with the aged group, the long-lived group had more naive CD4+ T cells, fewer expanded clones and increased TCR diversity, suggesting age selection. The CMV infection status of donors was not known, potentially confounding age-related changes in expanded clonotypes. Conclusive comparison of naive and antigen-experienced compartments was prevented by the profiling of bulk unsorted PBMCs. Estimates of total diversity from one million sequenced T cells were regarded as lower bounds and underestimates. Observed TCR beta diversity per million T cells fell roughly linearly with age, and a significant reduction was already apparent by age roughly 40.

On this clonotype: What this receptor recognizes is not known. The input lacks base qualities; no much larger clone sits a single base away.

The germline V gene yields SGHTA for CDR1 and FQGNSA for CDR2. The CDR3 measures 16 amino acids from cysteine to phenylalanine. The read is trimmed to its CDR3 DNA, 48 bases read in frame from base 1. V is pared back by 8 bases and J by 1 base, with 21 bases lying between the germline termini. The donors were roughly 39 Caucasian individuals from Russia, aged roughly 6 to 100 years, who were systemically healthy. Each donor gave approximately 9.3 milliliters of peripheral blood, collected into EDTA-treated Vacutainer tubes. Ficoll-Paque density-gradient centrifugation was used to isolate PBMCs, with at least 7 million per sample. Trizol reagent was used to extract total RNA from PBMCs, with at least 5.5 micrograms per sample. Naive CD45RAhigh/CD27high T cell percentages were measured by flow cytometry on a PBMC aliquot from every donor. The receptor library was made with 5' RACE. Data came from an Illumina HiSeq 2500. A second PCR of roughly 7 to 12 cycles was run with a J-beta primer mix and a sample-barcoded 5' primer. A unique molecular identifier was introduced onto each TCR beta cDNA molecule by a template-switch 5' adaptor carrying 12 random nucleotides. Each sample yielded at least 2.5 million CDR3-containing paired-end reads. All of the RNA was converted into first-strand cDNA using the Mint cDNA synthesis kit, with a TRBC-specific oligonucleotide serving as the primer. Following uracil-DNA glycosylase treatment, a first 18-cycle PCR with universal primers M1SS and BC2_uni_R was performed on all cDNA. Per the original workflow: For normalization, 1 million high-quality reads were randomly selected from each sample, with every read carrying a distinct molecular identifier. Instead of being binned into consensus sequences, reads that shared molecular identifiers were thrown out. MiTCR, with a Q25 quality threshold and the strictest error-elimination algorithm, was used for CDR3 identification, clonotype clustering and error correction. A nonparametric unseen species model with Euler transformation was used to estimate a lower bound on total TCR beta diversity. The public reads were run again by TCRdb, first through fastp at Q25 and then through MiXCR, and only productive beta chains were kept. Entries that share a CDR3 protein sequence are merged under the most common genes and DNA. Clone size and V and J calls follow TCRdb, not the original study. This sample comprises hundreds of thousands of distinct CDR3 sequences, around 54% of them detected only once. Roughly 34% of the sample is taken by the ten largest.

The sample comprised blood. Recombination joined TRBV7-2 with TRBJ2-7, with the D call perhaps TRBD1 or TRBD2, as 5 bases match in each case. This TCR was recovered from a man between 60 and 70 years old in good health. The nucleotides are TGTGCCAGCGCTTATTCCGGGACCGCATCTTCCTACGAGCAGTACTTC. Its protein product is CASAYSGTASSYEQYF.